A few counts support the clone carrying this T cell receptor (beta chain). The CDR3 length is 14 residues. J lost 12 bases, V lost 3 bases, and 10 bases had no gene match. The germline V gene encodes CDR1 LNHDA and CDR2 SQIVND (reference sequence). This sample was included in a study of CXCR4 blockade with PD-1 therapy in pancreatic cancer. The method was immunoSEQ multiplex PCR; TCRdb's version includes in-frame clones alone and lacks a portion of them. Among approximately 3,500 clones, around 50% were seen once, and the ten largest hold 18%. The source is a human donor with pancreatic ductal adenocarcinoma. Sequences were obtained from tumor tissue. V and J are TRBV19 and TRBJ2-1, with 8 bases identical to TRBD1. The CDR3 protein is CASSMGTGALGQFF. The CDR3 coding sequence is TGTGCCAGTAGTATGGGGACAGGCGCTTTGGGGCAGTTCTTC.